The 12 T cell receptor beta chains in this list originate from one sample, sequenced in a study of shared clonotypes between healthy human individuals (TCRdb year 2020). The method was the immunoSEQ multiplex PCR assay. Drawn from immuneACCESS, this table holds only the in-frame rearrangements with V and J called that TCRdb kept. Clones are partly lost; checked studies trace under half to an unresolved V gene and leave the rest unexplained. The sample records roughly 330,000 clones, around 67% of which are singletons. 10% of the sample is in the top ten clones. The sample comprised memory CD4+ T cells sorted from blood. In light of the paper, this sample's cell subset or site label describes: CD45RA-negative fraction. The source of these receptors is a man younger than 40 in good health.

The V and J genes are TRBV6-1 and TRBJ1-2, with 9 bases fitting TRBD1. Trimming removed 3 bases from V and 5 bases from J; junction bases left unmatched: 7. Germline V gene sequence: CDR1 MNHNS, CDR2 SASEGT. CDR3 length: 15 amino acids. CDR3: CASSDGTGRPYGYTF. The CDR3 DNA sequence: TGTGCCAGCAGTGATGGGACAGGGAGACCTTATGGCTACACCTTC.

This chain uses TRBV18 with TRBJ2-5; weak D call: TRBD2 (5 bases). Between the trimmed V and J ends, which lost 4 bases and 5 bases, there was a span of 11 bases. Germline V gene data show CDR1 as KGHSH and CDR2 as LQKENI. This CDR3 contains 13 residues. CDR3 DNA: TGTGCCAGCTCACTGTCGGGCGGGGAGACCCAGTACTTC. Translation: CASSLSGGETQYF.

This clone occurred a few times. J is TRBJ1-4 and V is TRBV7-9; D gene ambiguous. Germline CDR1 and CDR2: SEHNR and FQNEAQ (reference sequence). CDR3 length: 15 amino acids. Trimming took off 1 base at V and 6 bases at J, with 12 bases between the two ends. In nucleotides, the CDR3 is TGTGCCAGCAGCTTAGGTCAGCTACATCATGAAAAACTGTTTTTT. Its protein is CASSLGQLHHEKLFF. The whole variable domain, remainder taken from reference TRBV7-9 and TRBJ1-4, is DTGVSQNPRHKITKRGQNVTFRCDPISEHNRLYWYRQTLGQGPEFLTYFQNEAQLEKSRLLSDRFSAERPKGSFSTLEIQRTEQGDSAMYLCASSLGQLHHEKLFFGSGTQLSVL.

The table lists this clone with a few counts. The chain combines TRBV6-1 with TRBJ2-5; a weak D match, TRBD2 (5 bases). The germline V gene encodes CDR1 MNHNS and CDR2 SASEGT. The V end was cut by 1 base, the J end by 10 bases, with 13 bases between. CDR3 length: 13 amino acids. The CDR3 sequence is CASSEGGQIYQYF. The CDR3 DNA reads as TGTGCCAGCAGTGAAGGAGGGCAGATTTACCAGTACTTC.

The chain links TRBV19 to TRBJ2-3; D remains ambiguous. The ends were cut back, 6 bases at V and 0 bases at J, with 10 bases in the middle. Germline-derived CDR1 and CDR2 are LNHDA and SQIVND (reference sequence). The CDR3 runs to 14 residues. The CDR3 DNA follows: TGTGCCAGTAGAGGAGAGACTAGCACAGATACGCAGTATTTT. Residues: CASRGETSTDTQYF. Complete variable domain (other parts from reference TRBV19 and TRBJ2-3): DGGITQSPKYLFRKEGQNVTLSCEQNLNHDAMYWYRQDPGQGLRLIYYSQIVNDFQKGDIAEGYSVSREKKESFPLTVTSAQKNPTAFYLCASRGETSTDTQYFGPGTRLTVL.

DNA for the CDR3: TGTGCCAGCAGCTCAGTGATCGGGACAGGGGTAGAGACCCAGTACTTC. It encodes CASSSVIGTGVETQYF. The genes are TRBV7-8 and TRBJ2-5; TRBD1 matches 10 bases. This CDR3 comprises 16 residues. Germline assignment: CDR1 SGHVS and CDR2 FQNEAQ. The V gene end was trimmed by 4 bases and the J gene end by 4 bases; junction bases not matched to a gene: 9. The variable domain in full, completed from reference TRBV7-8 and TRBJ2-5, reads GAGVSQSPRYKVAKRGQDVALRCDPISGHVSLFWYQQALGQGPEFLTYFQNEAQLDKSGLPSDRFFAERPEGSVSTLKIQRTQQEDSAVYLCASSSVIGTGVETQYFGPGTRLLVL.

The CDR3 is CASSFRSSYNEQFF. DNA for the CDR3: TGTGCCAGCAGCTTCCGGAGCTCCTACAATGAGCAGTTCTTC. The chain is built from TRBV7-2 and TRBJ2-1; D remains ambiguous. Germline V gene data show CDR1 as SGHTA and CDR2 as FQGNSA. This CDR3 is built from 14 residues. V lost 3 bases and J lost 0, with 6 bases in between.

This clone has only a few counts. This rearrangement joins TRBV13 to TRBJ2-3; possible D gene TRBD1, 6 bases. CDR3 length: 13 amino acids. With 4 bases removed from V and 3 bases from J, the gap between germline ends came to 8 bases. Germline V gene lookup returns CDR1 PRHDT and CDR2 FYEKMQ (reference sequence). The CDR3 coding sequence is TGTGCCAGCAGCTCCCAGGGGACAGATACGCAGTATTTT. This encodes CASSSQGTDTQYF.

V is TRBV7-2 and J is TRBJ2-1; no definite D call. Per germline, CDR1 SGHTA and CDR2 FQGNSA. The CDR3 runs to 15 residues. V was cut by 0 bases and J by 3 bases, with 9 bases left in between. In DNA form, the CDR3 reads TGTGCCAGCAGCTTAGCCCCGATGGGCTACAATGAGCAGTTCTTC. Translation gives CASSLAPMGYNEQFF.

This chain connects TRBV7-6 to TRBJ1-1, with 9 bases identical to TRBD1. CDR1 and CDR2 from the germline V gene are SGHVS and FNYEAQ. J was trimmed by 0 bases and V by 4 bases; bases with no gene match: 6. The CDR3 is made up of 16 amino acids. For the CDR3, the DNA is TGTGCCAGCAGCTCTTACAGGGGGCCGATGAACACTGAAGCTTTCTTT. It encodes CASSSYRGPMNTEAFF.

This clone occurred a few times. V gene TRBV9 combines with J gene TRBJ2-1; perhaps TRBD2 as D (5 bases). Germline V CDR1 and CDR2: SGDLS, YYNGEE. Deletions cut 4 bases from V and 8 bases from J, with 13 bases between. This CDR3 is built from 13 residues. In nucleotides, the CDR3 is TGTGCCAGCAGCTTCCGGGTCGGGGATGAGCAGTTCTTC. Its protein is CASSFRVGDEQFF.

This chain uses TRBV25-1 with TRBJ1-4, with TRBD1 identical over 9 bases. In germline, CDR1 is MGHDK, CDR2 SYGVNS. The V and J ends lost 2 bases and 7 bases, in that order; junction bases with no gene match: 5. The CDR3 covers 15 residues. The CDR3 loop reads CASSEPRQGGEKLFF. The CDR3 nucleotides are TGTGCCAGCAGTGAACCCAGACAGGGGGGTGAAAAACTGTTTTTT.